Below, 28 T cell receptor beta chains from the same sample are listed, as sequenced in a study of beta chain features in type 1 diabetes. Overall study findings and caveats: Type 1 diabetes patients had moderately but significantly shorter TCRB CDR3s in all four CD4+ subsets.

Their specific antigens are unknown. Expressed TCRB transcripts were sequenced after all isolated RNA was converted to cDNA. Clones were read by immunoSEQ multiplex PCR, and TCRdb kept only the in-frame ones, dropping some. The sample has about 340,000 clones; roughly 13% are singletons. Sample: naive CD4+ T cells from blood. These receptors were obtained from a woman younger than 35 with type 1 diabetes.

The chain's CDR3 is CAWSVGRTVFNEKLFF. The CDR3 bases are TGTGCCTGGAGTGTTGGAAGGACAGTTTTTAATGAAAAACTGTTTTTT. The chain has TRBV30 and TRBJ1-4; D possibly corresponds to TRBD1 (6 bases). This CDR3 spans 16 amino acids. Trimming shortened V by 0 bases and J by 4 bases, and 15 bases separated the two germline ends. Germline CDR1 is GTSNPN and CDR2 is SVGIG (reference sequence).

This clone was recorded only once. The chain is built from TRBV6-6 and TRBJ2-2, with D hard to call. There are 14 residues in the CDR3. Germline CDR1 and CDR2: MNHNY and SVGAGI (reference sequence). Trimming shortened V by 0 bases and J by 6 bases, and 8 bases separated the two germline ends. The CDR3 protein is CASSYSRLPGELFF. CDR3 coding DNA: TGTGCCAGCAGTTACTCGAGGCTGCCCGGGGAGCTGTTTTTT.

The chain carries TRBV6-4 and TRBJ2-7, with 7 nucleotides matching TRBD2. Trimming removed 2 bases from V and 6 bases from J; junction bases left unmatched: 7. This CDR3 comprises 14 residues. Germline assignment: CDR1 MRHNA and CDR2 SNTAGT. This CDR3 reads CASSDPGTTCEQYF. The CDR3 nucleotides read TGTGCCAGCAGTGACCCGGGGACTACGTGCGAGCAGTACTTC.

Concerning this clone itself: Other nucleotide sequences in the sample specify the same CDR3. J is TRBJ2-7 and V is TRBV28, with 8 bases fitting TRBD1. The CDR3 sequence is 13 residues long. Germline V gene lookup returns CDR1 MDHEN and CDR2 SYDVKM. V lost 5 bases to trimming and J lost 3 bases; unmatched junction nucleotides: 3. CDR3 loop: CASSSGQGYEQYF. Here the CDR3 DNA reads TGTGCCAGCAGTAGCGGACAGGGCTACGAGCAGTACTTC.

This clone was found a few times. This chain links TRBV7-6 with TRBJ1-4, with 8 bases matching TRBD1. Germline lookup yields CDR1 SGHVS and CDR2 FNYEAQ. V trimming: 5 bases; J trimming: 7 bases; junction bases outside the gene matches: 6. This CDR3 spans 14 amino acids. Here the CDR3 DNA reads TGTGCCAGCAGCCAGAGGACAGGGTTTGAAAAACTGTTTTTT. Translation: CASSQRTGFEKLFF.

The chain uses TRBV5-4 and TRBJ2-1; the match to TRBD2 covers 10 bases. CDR1 and CDR2 from the germline V gene are SGHNT and YYREEE (reference sequence). CDR3 length equals 15 residues. V trimming: 0 bases; J trimming: 6 bases; junction bases outside the gene matches: 3. CDR3 nucleotide sequence: TGTGCCAGCAGCTTGGCGCTAGCGGGAGTCAATGAGCAGTTCTTC. Its translation is CASSLALAGVNEQFF.

The chain couples TRBV6-5 to TRBJ2-6; TRBD1 matches 9 bases. The germline gives CDR1 MNHEY, CDR2 SVGAGI. This CDR3 is 15 amino acids long. Trimming at V came to 11 bases and at J to 1 base, leaving 6 bases not matched to a gene. CDR3 region: CASTGQGSGANVLTF. The CDR3 DNA sequence: TGTGCCTCAACAGGACAGGGGTCTGGGGCCAACGTCCTGACTTTC.

There are a few counts of this clone. This sequence joins TRBV25-1 and TRBJ1-5; unclear D gene. Germline loops: CDR1 MGHDK, CDR2 SYGVNS. V lost 1 base to trimming and J lost 7 bases, with 5 bases between them. This CDR3 region has 12 residues. CDR3 sequence reads: CASSEFGQPQHF. The CDR3 DNA reads TGTGCCAGCAGTGAATTTGGCCAGCCCCAGCATTTT.

The V call is TRBV4-3, the J call TRBJ2-3; tentatively, D is TRBD2 (6 bases). CDR1 and CDR2 from the germline V gene are LGHNA and YSLEER. The CDR3 contains 18 residues. V lost 1 base to trimming and J lost 6 bases, with 23 bases between them. The DNA of the CDR3 is TGCGCCAGCAGCCAAGCAAGGCCCAGGGACTCACCGGGGGATACGCAGTATTTT. Translating gives CASSQARPRDSPGDTQYF.

This clone has a handful of counts. The chain recombines TRBV4-1 with TRBJ2-5; 7 bases line up with TRBD1. V was clipped by 3 bases and J by 2 bases; unmatched bases: 6. Germline CDR1 is MGHRA and CDR2 is YSYEKL. The length of the CDR3 is 15 residues. The CDR3 bases are TGCGCCAGCAGCCACCGAAGACAGGGACAAGAGACCCAGTACTTC. As protein: CASSHRRQGQETQYF.

This chain uses TRBV5-1 with TRBJ2-1, with D possibly matching TRBD2 (6 bases). Trimming cost V 4 bases and J 6 bases, with 11 bases left between them. The CDR3 is made up of 13 amino acids. Germline CDR1 and CDR2: SGHRS and YFSETQ. The CDR3 reads CASSAGLINEQFF. The CDR3 DNA reads TGCGCCAGCAGCGCGGGACTGATCAATGAGCAGTTCTTC.

This clone was seen more than once but under ten times. V is TRBV7-2 and J is TRBJ2-2, with 14 nucleotides matching TRBD2. V gave up 6 bases and J gave up 3 bases; unmatched junction bases: 6. The CDR3 is 17 residues long. Germline assignment: CDR1 SGHTA and CDR2 FQGNSA. In nucleotides, the CDR3 is TGTGCCAGCAGGGGGGGACTAGCGGGAGCATACACCGGGGAGCTGTTTTTT. Encoded protein: CASRGGLAGAYTGELFF.

The rearrangement joins TRBV7-9 to TRBJ2-1; 7 nucleotides align to TRBD2. This CDR3 spans 16 amino acids. V shed 0 bases, J shed 2 bases, and the junction held 4 bases outside the gene matches. Germline CDR1 and CDR2: SEHNR and FQNEAQ (reference sequence). The CDR3 is CASSLAGGRTYNEQFF. The CDR3 DNA reads TGTGCCAGCAGCTTAGCGGGCGGGAGAACCTACAATGAGCAGTTCTTC.

V gene TRBV7-9 combines with J gene TRBJ1-5; 9 bases map to TRBD1. CDR3 length: 18 amino acids. With 4 bases clipped from V and 6 bases from J, the junction kept 16 bases outside the gene matches. The germline V gene has CDR1 SEHNR and CDR2 FQNEAQ (reference sequence). For the CDR3, the DNA is TGTGCCAGCAGCTCAAGATGGGGACAGGGCACAAGAAGTCAGCCCCAGCATTTT. Translating gives CASSSRWGQGTRSQPQHF.

This clone was picked up a small number of times. The rearrangement uses TRBV9 and TRBJ2-2, with a possible D match to TRBD2 (5 bases). The CDR3 has 15 residues. From germline, CDR1 is SGDLS and CDR2 YYNGEE. V lost 2 bases, J lost 4 bases, and 12 bases lay in between. Written as DNA, the CDR3 is TGTGCCAGCAGCGTCCGGTCAGGAGGCACCGGGGAGCTGTTTTTT. It specifies CASSVRSGGTGELFF. The full variable domain, with the rest looked up from reference TRBV9 and TRBJ2-2, is DSGVTQTPKHLITATGQRVTLRCSPRSGDLSVYWYQQSLDQGLQFLIQYYNGEERAKGNILERFSAQQFPDLHSELNLSSLELGDSALYFCASSVRSGGTGELFFGEGSRLTVL.

This clone was observed a few times. The chain recombines TRBV28 with TRBJ2-1; D call uncertain. CDR1 and CDR2 from the germline V gene are MDHEN and SYDVKM. Between the trimmed V and J ends, which lost 6 bases and 4 bases, there was a span of 7 bases. The CDR3 consists of 12 residues. The CDR3 bases are TGTGCCAGCAGAACAGATTACAATGAGCAGTTCTTC. Its protein product is CASRTDYNEQFF.

This chain uses TRBV5-4 with TRBJ2-1; D unresolved. The CDR3 loop spans 13 amino acids. V lost 1 base, J lost 3 bases, and 5 bases lay in between. Germline values: CDR1 SGHNT, CDR2 YYREEE (reference sequence). CDR3 sequence: CASSLSIYNEQFF. In DNA, the CDR3 is TGTGCCAGCAGCTTGTCTATCTACAATGAGCAGTTCTTC.

V is TRBV30 and J is TRBJ2-1; TRBD2 matches at 9 bases. Unmatched junction bases numbered 13, after V lost 5 bases and J lost 8 bases. The CDR3 loop spans 15 amino acids. Germline assignment: CDR1 GTSNPN and CDR2 SVGIG (reference sequence). The CDR3 reads CAWAGGAGGLDEQFF. As DNA, the CDR3 is TGTGCCTGGGCCGGGGGGGCGGGAGGGCTAGATGAGCAGTTCTTC.

This clone was counted only a few times. J is TRBJ1-1 and V is TRBV15; 7 bases align to TRBD1. The CDR3 spans 14 residues. V was clipped by 4 bases and J by 6 bases; unmatched bases: 8. CDR1 LNHNV and CDR2 YYDKDF come from the germline V gene (reference sequence). Here the CDR3 DNA reads TGTGCCACCAGCAAAAACAGGGGTCGGGCTGAAGCTTTCTTT. Amino acid sequence: CATSKNRGRAEAFF.

This chain uses TRBV6-6 with TRBJ2-4; 7 nucleotides match TRBD1. This CDR3 region has 13 residues. Germline V gives CDR1 MNHNY, CDR2 SVGAGI (reference sequence). With 6 bases clipped from V and 9 bases from J, the junction kept 8 bases outside the gene matches. Written as DNA, the CDR3 is TGTGCCAGCAGGACCCCGGGACAGACCATTCAGTACTTC. Protein: CASRTPGQTIQYF.

The genes are TRBV5-1 and TRBJ1-2, with 7 bases aligning to TRBD1. With 4 bases clipped from V and 4 bases from J, the junction kept 4 bases outside the gene matches. This CDR3 is built from 13 residues. CDR1 and CDR2 from the germline V gene are SGHRS and YFSETQ. The CDR3, as DNA: TGCGCCAGCAGCCCTCGACAGGGCTATGGCTACACCTTC. This sequence encodes CASSPRQGYGYTF.

The chain recombines TRBV10-3 with TRBJ1-2; TRBD1 agrees at 8 bases. The CDR3 runs to 14 residues. Germline lookup yields CDR1 ENHRY and CDR2 SYGVKD. Trimming cost V 6 bases and J 8 bases; bases outside gene matches: 11. CDR3 protein: CAISPIDRGEGYTF. CDR3 bases: TGTGCCATCAGCCCTATAGACAGGGGCGAGGGCTACACCTTC.

The genes are TRBV30 and TRBJ1-2; 7 bases are shared with TRBD1. Germline-derived CDR1 and CDR2 are GTSNPN and SVGIG (reference sequence). The CDR3 contains 13 residues. The trim removed 3 bases at V and 9 bases at J, leaving 10 bases unmatched. The CDR3 reads CAWRGQTPASYTF. The CDR3 nucleotides read TGTGCCTGGAGGGGACAGACGCCGGCTAGCTACACCTTC. The variable domain in full, completed from reference TRBV30 and TRBJ1-2, reads SQTIHQWPATLVQPVGSPLSLECTVEGTSNPNLYWYRQAAGRGLQLLFYSVGIGQISSEVPQNLSASRPQDRQFILSSKKLLLSDSGFYLCAWRGQTPASYTFGSGTRLTVV.

This clone was seen a handful of times. The chain links TRBV4-3 to TRBJ2-1; a weak D match, TRBD2 (5 bases). Per the germline V gene, CDR1 is LGHNA and CDR2 is YSLEER. This CDR3 region has 13 residues. The ends were cut back, 0 bases at V and 10 bases at J, with 10 bases in the middle. The CDR3 loop reads CASSQDGSGEQFF. CDR3 nucleotide sequence: TGCGCCAGCAGCCAAGATGGGAGTGGAGAGCAGTTCTTC.

This clone has more than one count but fewer than ten. The rearrangement joins TRBV7-2 to TRBJ2-1; the D is unclear. Trimming removed 1 base at V and 13 bases at J, with 14 bases between. From germline, CDR1 is SGHTA and CDR2 FQGNSA. The CDR3 runs 13 residues. CDR3: CASSLVSFPTQFF. The CDR3, as DNA: TGTGCCAGCAGCTTAGTCAGTTTCCCAACCCAGTTCTTC.

The genes are TRBV9 and TRBJ1-1, with D perhaps TRBD1 (6 bases). The V gene's germline CDR1 is SGDLS and CDR2 YYNGEE. The CDR3 spans 14 residues. Between the trimmed V and J ends, which lost 4 bases and 1 base, there was a span of 11 bases. The CDR3: CASSPQGRNTEAFF. The CDR3 nucleotides read TGTGCCAGCAGCCCCCAGGGGCGGAACACTGAAGCTTTCTTT.

The rearrangement links TRBV4-3 to TRBJ1-2; 7 bases map to TRBD1. Per germline, CDR1 LGHNA and CDR2 YSLEER. The CDR3 length is 15 residues. V lost 0 bases, J lost 6 bases, and 7 bases stayed unmatched. The CDR3 loop is CASSQDRTGEDGYTF. The CDR3 coding sequence is TGCGCCAGCAGCCAAGATCGAACAGGGGAGGATGGCTACACCTTC.

This clone was observed a handful of times. This rearrangement joins TRBV28 to TRBJ2-7, with TRBD2 matching 9 bases. CDR3 length: 13 amino acids. The trim removed 6 bases at V and 3 bases at J, leaving 3 bases unmatched. CDR1 is MDHEN, CDR2 SYDVKM, per germline. The CDR3 region is CASRLSGSYEQYF. DNA of the CDR3: TGTGCCAGCAGGCTTAGCGGGAGCTACGAGCAGTACTTC.